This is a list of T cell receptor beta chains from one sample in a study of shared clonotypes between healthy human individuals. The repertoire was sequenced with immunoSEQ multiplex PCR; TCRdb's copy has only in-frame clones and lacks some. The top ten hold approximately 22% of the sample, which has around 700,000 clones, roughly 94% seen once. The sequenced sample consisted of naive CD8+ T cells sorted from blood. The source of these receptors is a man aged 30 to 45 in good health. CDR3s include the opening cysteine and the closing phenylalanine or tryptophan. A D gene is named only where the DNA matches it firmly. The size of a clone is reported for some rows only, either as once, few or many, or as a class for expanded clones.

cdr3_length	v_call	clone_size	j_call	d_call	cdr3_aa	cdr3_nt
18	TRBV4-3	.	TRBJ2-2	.	CASSPWKGGDLATGELFF	TGCGCCAGCAGCCCCTGGAAGGGGGGAGACCTCGCGACCGGGGAGCTGTTTTTT
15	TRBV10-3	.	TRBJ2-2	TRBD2	CAIRTSAANTGELFF	TGTGCCATCAGGACTAGCGCCGCGAACACCGGGGAGCTGTTTTTT
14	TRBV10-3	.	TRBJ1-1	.	CAISESGGPTEAFF	TGTGCCATCAGTGAGTCGGGTGGACCCACTGAAGCTTTCTTT
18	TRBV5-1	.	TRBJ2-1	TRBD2	CASSWTSGGYSSYNEQFF	TGCGCCAGCAGCTGGACTAGCGGGGGATATAGCTCCTACAATGAGCAGTTCTTC
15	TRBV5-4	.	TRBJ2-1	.	CASSPDGPGDNEQFF	TGTGCCAGCAGCCCCGACGGTCCTGGGGACAATGAGCAGTTCTTC
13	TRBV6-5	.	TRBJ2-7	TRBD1	CASSTGQGIEQYF	TGTGCCAGCAGTACCGGACAGGGCATCGAGCAGTACTTC
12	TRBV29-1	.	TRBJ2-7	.	CSVVDISDEQYF	TGCAGCGTTGTCGACATCTCCGACGAGCAGTACTTC
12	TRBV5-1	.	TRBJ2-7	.	CASSLFGDEQYF	TGCGCCAGCAGCTTGTTTGGGGACGAGCAGTACTTC
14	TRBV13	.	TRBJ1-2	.	CASSGRTENYGYTF	TGTGCCAGCAGCGGTCGGACAGAGAACTATGGCTACACCTTC
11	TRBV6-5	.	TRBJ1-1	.	CASSLYQDAIF	TGTGCCAGCAGTTTGTATCAAGATGCGATCTTT
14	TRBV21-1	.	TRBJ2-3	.	CASPFLASTDTQYF	TGTGCCAGCCCCTTTTTAGCCAGCACAGATACGCAGTATTTT
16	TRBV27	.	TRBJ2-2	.	CASSLFLGAPTGELFF	TGTGCCAGCAGTTTATTCTTGGGGGCCCCCACCGGGGAGCTGTTTTTT
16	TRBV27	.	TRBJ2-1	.	CASSAPEGGPYNEQFF	TGTGCCAGCAGTGCCCCGGAGGGGGGACCCTACAATGAGCAGTTCTTC
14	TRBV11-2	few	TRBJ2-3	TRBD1	CASSHLDRGDTQYF	TGTGCCAGCAGCCATTTGGACAGGGGGGATACGCAGTATTTT
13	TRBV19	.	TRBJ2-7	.	CASSPGFSYEQYF	TGTGCCAGTAGCCCGGGATTCTCCTACGAGCAGTACTTC
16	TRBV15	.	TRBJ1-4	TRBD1	CATSSRTGGEGEKLFF	TGTGCCACCAGCAGTCGGACAGGGGGCGAGGGAGAAAAACTGTTTTTT
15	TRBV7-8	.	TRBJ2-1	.	CASSLVSGPYNEQFF	TGTGCCAGCAGCTTAGTCAGCGGCCCCTACAATGAGCAGTTCTTC
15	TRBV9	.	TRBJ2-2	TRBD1	CASSGNRGFTGELFF	TGTGCCAGCAGCGGAAACAGGGGATTCACCGGGGAGCTGTTTTTT
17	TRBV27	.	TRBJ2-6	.	CASSLRGPVSGANVLTF	TGTGCCAGCAGTTTAAGAGGGCCGGTCTCTGGGGCCAACGTCCTGACTTTC
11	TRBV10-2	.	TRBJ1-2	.	CASSEGDGYTF	TGCGCCAGCAGTGAGGGAGATGGCTACACCTTC
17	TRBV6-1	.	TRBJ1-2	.	CASSEGAAYRGNYGYTF	TGTGCCAGCAGTGAAGGCGCCGCATACCGGGGTAACTATGGCTACACCTTC
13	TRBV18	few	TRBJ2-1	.	CASSPGSYNEQFF	TGTGCCAGCTCACCCGGGAGCTACAATGAGCAGTTCTTC
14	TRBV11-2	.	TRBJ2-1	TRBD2	CASSLGRERDEQFF	TGTGCCAGCAGCTTAGGGCGGGAGCGGGATGAGCAGTTCTTC
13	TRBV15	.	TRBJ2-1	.	CATSGYSANEQFF	TGTGCCACCAGCGGCTATTCCGCCAATGAGCAGTTCTTC
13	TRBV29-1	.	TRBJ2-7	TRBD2	CSVTRGANYEQYF	TGCAGCGTCACGCGGGGGGCTAACTACGAGCAGTACTTC
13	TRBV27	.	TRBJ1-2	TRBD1	CASSLPGQDGYTF	TGTGCCAGCAGTTTGCCGGGACAGGATGGCTACACCTTC
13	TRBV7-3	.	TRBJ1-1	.	CASSLGQNTEAFF	TGTGCCAGCAGCTTAGGTCAGAACACTGAAGCTTTCTTT
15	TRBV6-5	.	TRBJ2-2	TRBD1	CASSYARGLDGELFF	TGTGCCAGCAGTTACGCCAGGGGGCTGGACGGGGAGCTGTTTTTT
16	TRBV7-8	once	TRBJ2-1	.	CASSLGLAPPYNEQFF	TGTGCCAGCAGCTTAGGGCTAGCGCCGCCCTACAATGAGCAGTTCTTC
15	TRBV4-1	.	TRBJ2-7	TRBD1	CAASSQPGQNYEQYF	TGCGCCGCCAGCAGCCAACCGGGACAGAACTACGAGCAGTACTTC
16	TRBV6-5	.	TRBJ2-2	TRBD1	CASSYYSGQGARELFF	TGTGCCAGCAGTTACTATTCGGGACAGGGTGCCAGGGAGCTGTTTTTT
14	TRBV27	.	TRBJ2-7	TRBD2	CASSYTSGIYEQYF	TGTGCCAGCAGTTACACTAGCGGGATCTACGAGCAGTACTTC
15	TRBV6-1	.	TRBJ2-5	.	CASSEPQQAQETQYF	TGTGCCAGCAGTGAACCCCAACAGGCCCAAGAGACCCAGTACTTC
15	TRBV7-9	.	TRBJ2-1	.	CASSLQSGSYNEQFF	TGTGCCAGCAGCTTGCAATCCGGGTCCTACAATGAGCAGTTCTTC
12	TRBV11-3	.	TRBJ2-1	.	CASSSYTGEQFF	TGTGCCAGCAGCTCATATACCGGGGAGCAGTTCTTC
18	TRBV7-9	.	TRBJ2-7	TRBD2	CASSPQGGRTPRYYEQYF	TGTGCCAGCAGCCCCCAGGGCGGGAGGACCCCACGCTACTACGAGCAGTACTTC
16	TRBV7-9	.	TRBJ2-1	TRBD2	CASSPTRDREDYEQFF	TGTGCCAGCAGCCCCACCCGGGATCGGGAGGACTATGAGCAGTTCTTC